One sample yielded the 26 T cell receptor beta chains listed below, sequenced in a study of T cells after yellow fever vaccination. TCRdb ran MiXCR on the 5' RACE reads and lists one entry per CDR3 protein. The sample has roughly 45,000 distinct CDR3 sequences, approximately 6.3% seen once. The material sequenced was PBMCs, either bulk or a sorted T-cell subset (CD4+, CD8+, memory, or dextramer-sorted; not recorded which), taken 45 days after the yellow fever booster vaccination. The receptors come from a man under 40 who received the YFV17D yellow fever vaccine.

This clonotype was recorded many times. The chain recombines TRBV5-6 with TRBJ2-7, with D uncertain. CDR1 is SGHDT and CDR2 is YYEEEE in the germline V gene. Deletions cut 3 bases from V and 3 bases from J, with 10 bases between. The CDR3 is 13 amino acids. For the CDR3, the DNA is TGTGCCAGCAGCTGGGTAGGGAACTACGAGCAGTACTTC. Its protein is CASSWVGNYEQYF.

This clonotype has only a few counts. The chain links TRBV7-9 to TRBJ1-1; TRBD1 might be the D (6 bases). The CDR3 has 13 amino acids. From germline, CDR1 is SEHNR and CDR2 FQNEAQ (reference sequence). V lost 2 bases and J lost 6, with 10 bases in between. CDR3 DNA: TGTGCCAGCAGCTTAAACAGGGCGGCTGAAGCTTTCTTT. Amino acid sequence: CASSLNRAAEAFF.

Within the sample, this clonotype is medium-sized. V is TRBV20-1 and J is TRBJ2-3, with D uncertain. The CDR3 consists of 12 residues. V was cut by 6 bases and J by 6 bases, with 13 bases left in between. Germline V gene lookup returns CDR1 DFQATT and CDR2 SNEGSKA (reference sequence). The CDR3: CSAPRSSDTQYF. Written as DNA, the CDR3 is TGCAGTGCCCCTCGGTCAAGTGATACGCAGTATTTT.

This chain uses TRBV5-1 with TRBJ2-7; 9 bases are shared with TRBD2. Trimming cost V 4 bases and J 1 base; bases outside gene matches: 6. Per germline, CDR1 SGHRS and CDR2 YFSETQ. This CDR3 spans 15 amino acids. Written as DNA, the CDR3 is TGCGCCAGCAGCGGTGGACTAGCGAATTCCTACGAGCAGTACTTC. It is translated as CASSGGLANSYEQYF.

The chain recombines TRBV7-2 with TRBJ2-1; possibly TRBD1 or TRBD2 for D (5 bases each). V was trimmed by 3 bases and J by 7 bases, leaving 13 bases between them. The germline gives CDR1 SGHTA, CDR2 FQGNSA. CDR3 length: 14 amino acids. The CDR3 protein is CASSLLGPGNEQFF. CDR3 sequence (DNA): TGTGCCAGCAGCTTGTTGGGACCGGGAAATGAGCAGTTCTTC.

This clonotype has at least ten counts. The V and J genes are TRBV10-3 and TRBJ2-5; 7 bases map to TRBD1. CDR3 length: 14 amino acids. Per the germline V gene, CDR1 is ENHRY and CDR2 is SYGVKD. With 1 base clipped from V and 5 bases from J, the junction kept 4 bases outside the gene matches. This CDR3 is CAISELGGAETQYF. The DNA for the CDR3 is TGTGCCATCAGTGAGTTAGGGGGCGCGGAGACCCAGTACTTC.

The chain links TRBV5-6 to TRBJ1-1; perhaps TRBD1 as D (5 bases). The germline V gene has CDR1 SGHDT and CDR2 YYEEEE. V shed 5 bases and J shed 0 bases, with 17 bases lying between them. CDR3 length equals 16 residues. The CDR3 protein is CASRIRGHRLNTEAFF. In nucleotides, the CDR3 is TGTGCCAGCAGGATCAGAGGCCACAGGTTGAACACTGAAGCTTTCTTT.

In nucleotides, the CDR3 is TGTGCCAGCTCATCAGTGAACTCCTACGAGCAGTACTTC. Protein sequence: CASSSVNSYEQYF. The chain has TRBV25-1 and TRBJ2-7; unclear D gene. The germline V gene encodes CDR1 MGHDK and CDR2 SYGVNS. The CDR3 has 13 residues. Trimming took 8 bases from V and 0 from J, leaving 11 bases between them.

This clonotype was recorded a few times. The V call is TRBV7-2, the J call TRBJ2-1; a weak D match, TRBD2 (6 bases). This CDR3 comprises 15 residues. The germline V gene encodes CDR1 SGHTA and CDR2 FQGNSA. V lost 5 bases, J lost 4 bases, and 15 bases lay in between. The CDR3 sequence: CASSTTSTTYNEQFF. CDR3 DNA sequence: TGTGCCAGCAGCACGACTAGTACTACATACAATGAGCAGTTCTTC.

The sample holds many counts of this clonotype. The V gene is TRBV2, the J gene TRBJ1-2, with a possible D match to TRBD1 (5 bases). The V gene's germline CDR1 is SNHLY and CDR2 FYNNEI. This CDR3 contains 14 residues. Trimming left V 4 bases short and J 2 bases short, with 11 bases between. The CDR3 region is CASSGDRMNYGYTF. CDR3 nucleotides: TGTGCCAGCAGTGGAGACAGAATGAACTATGGCTACACCTTC.

In this sample, this clonotype turned up many times. J is TRBJ1-4 and V is TRBV27; D gene ambiguous. The germline V gene encodes CDR1 MNHEY and CDR2 SMNVEV (reference sequence). Trimming removed 8 bases at V and 2 bases at J, with 9 bases between. The CDR3 sequence is 13 residues long. The CDR3 DNA follows: TGTGCCAGCTCGAGAGGGACTAATGAAAAACTGTTTTTT. Translated: CASSRGTNEKLFF.

This clonotype was seen at least ten times. This chain links TRBV7-2 with TRBJ2-7; D not certain. Trimming left V 5 bases short and J 3 bases short, with 14 bases between. The CDR3 totals 14 residues. Looked up from germline, CDR1 is SGHTA and CDR2 is FQGNSA. DNA for the CDR3: TGTGCCAGCAGCCCGGCGGAGTCCTTCTACGAGCAGTACTTC. Its translation: CASSPAESFYEQYF.

V is TRBV3-1 and J is TRBJ2-2; 9 bases align to TRBD2. From germline, CDR1 is LGHDT and CDR2 YNNKEL (reference sequence). With 8 bases clipped from V and 5 bases from J, the junction kept 9 bases outside the gene matches. The length of the CDR3 is 15 residues. CDR3 amino acids: CASCLAGLGTGELFF. The CDR3 region has the DNA TGTGCCAGCTGCCTAGCGGGACTTGGGACCGGGGAGCTGTTTTTT. The full variable domain, with the rest looked up from reference TRBV3-1 and TRBJ2-2, is DTAVSQTPKYLVTQMGNDKSIKCEQNLGHDTMYWYKQDSKKFLKIMFSYNNKELIINETVPNRFSPKSPDKAHLNLHINSLELGDSAVYFCASCLAGLGTGELFFGEGSRLTVL.

This clonotype was seen repeatedly, ten times or more. The V and J genes are TRBV29-1 and TRBJ1-2, with D maybe TRBD1 (6 bases). The CDR3 contains 13 residues. V lost 6 bases and J 0 bases, leaving 11 bases between the germline ends. Per germline, CDR1 SQVTM and CDR2 ANQGSEA. The CDR3 region is CSVGDNPNYGYTF. CDR3 in DNA: TGCAGCGTGGGGGACAATCCTAACTATGGCTACACCTTC.

Notes on this clonotype: At one boundary the junction diverges from the germline segment, which might be a read error. The chain is built from TRBV6-1 and TRBJ2-7, with TRBD1 as a possible D gene (6 bases). This CDR3 has 15 amino acids. Per the germline V gene, CDR1 is MNHNS and CDR2 is SASEGT. The CDR3 reads CASTEDRSPPYEQYF. The CDR3 bases are TGTGCCAGCACTGAAGACAGGTCGCCGCCCTACGAGCAGTACTTC.

This clonotype was seen at least ten times. V usage is TRBV4-2 and J usage is TRBJ2-7, with D uncertain. The CDR3 extends over 15 amino acids. V was clipped by 2 bases and J by 6 bases, with 17 bases between them. Germline CDR1 LGHNA, CDR2 YNFKEQ. In nucleotides, the CDR3 is TGTGCCAGCAGCCAAACGAGCCAGGAAAGTCTCGAGCAGTACTTC. This gives the protein CASSQTSQESLEQYF.

This clonotype came up a few times. The chain carries TRBV29-1 and TRBJ2-1; 9 bases are shared with TRBD2. J gave up 5 bases and V 5 bases, and 4 bases lay outside the gene matches. The CDR3 has 13 amino acids. From germline, CDR1 is SQVTM and CDR2 ANQGSEA. This CDR3 is CSVRAGGHNEQFF. CDR3 in DNA: TGCAGCGTTCGGGCGGGAGGGCACAATGAGCAGTTCTTC.

This clonotype was picked up many times. The rearrangement joins TRBV7-8 to TRBJ1-5; 7 nucleotides agree with TRBD1. V gave up 4 bases and J gave up 2 bases; unmatched junction bases: 17. Germline V lookup: CDR1 SGHVS, CDR2 FQNEAQ. This CDR3 has 19 amino acids. For the CDR3, the DNA is TGTGCCAGCAGCTCAACCCGAATATCCGGGACAGTAGGCAATCAGCCCCAGCATTTT. Translation gives CASSSTRISGTVGNQPQHF. The full variable domain, with the rest looked up from reference TRBV7-8 and TRBJ1-5, is GAGVSQSPRYKVAKRGQDVALRCDPISGHVSLFWYQQALGQGPEFLTYFQNEAQLDKSGLPSDRFFAERPEGSVSTLKIQRTQQEDSAVYLCASSSTRISGTVGNQPQHFGDGTRLSIL.

This clonotype showed up many times. The rearrangement uses TRBV11-2 and TRBJ2-3; D is possibly TRBD1 or TRBD2 (7 bases each). Trimming left V 0 bases short and J 3 bases short, with 13 bases between. Germline CDR1 SGHAT, CDR2 FQNNGV. The CDR3 is 16 residues long. DNA of the CDR3: TGTGCCAGCAGCTTAGAGGGAGGGACAGTGACAGATACGCAGTATTTT. Protein: CASSLEGGTVTDTQYF.

The chain recombines TRBV9 with TRBJ2-5; 10 bases fit TRBD1. The trim removed 3 bases at V and 5 bases at J, leaving 4 bases unmatched. CDR1 is SGDLS and CDR2 is YYNGEE in the germline V gene. The length of the CDR3 is 14 residues. As DNA, the CDR3 is TGTGCCAGCAGCGGCGACAGGGGGCGGGAGACCCAGTACTTC. Protein: CASSGDRGRETQYF.

This clonotype occurred many times. The chain couples TRBV4-1 to TRBJ2-3, with D unresolved. V was cut by 0 bases and J by 2 bases, with 6 bases left in between. The CDR3 length is 14 residues. The germline V gene encodes CDR1 MGHRA and CDR2 YSYEKL. As DNA, the CDR3 is TGCGCCAGCAGCCAAGACCAGCCCACAGATACGCAGTATTTT. Translated, it gives CASSQDQPTDTQYF.

This clonotype was observed many times. At one boundary the junction diverges from the germline segment, which might be a read error. This chain joins TRBV12-3 or TRBV12-4 and TRBJ1-1; D possibly corresponds to TRBD1 (5 bases). This CDR3 comprises 12 residues. CDR3 amino acids: CASIGGNSEAFF. Here the CDR3 DNA reads TGTGCCAGCATTGGGGGGAACTCTGAAGCTTTCTTT.

The sample holds a few counts of this clonotype. This chain joins TRBV6-5 and TRBJ2-7; D not resolved. This CDR3 is built from 15 residues. The ends were cut back, 2 bases at V and 2 bases at J, with 13 bases in the middle. Germline CDR1 and CDR2: MNHEY and SVGAGI. The CDR3 region is CASSYDAEGTYEQYF. The CDR3, as DNA: TGTGCCAGCAGTTACGACGCGGAAGGGACCTACGAGCAGTACTTC.

In this sample, this clonotype turned up many times. The J gene is TRBJ2-2, the V gene TRBV28; D assignment may be TRBD1 or TRBD2 (5 bases each). CDR1 and CDR2 (germline): MDHEN, SYDVKM. V lost 8 bases and J lost 7, with 11 bases in between. The CDR3 contains 12 residues. The CDR3 region has the DNA TGTGCCAGCCAGGGAGAGATCGGGGAGCTGTTTTTT. It encodes CASQGEIGELFF.

Sample share makes this clonotype medium-sized. The V gene is TRBV20-1, the J gene TRBJ1-1; D uncertain. Per the germline V gene, CDR1 is DFQATT and CDR2 is SNEGSKA (reference sequence). Deletions cut 5 bases from V and 1 base from J, with 14 bases between. The CDR3 is made up of 14 amino acids. The CDR3 region is CSAAAGSTNTEAFF. DNA of the CDR3: TGCAGTGCTGCGGCAGGCTCGACGAACACTGAAGCTTTCTTT.

The table lists this clonotype with a few counts. The rearrangement joins TRBV29-1 to TRBJ2-1; 8 positions match TRBD2. V shed 4 bases, J shed 4 bases, and the junction held 6 bases outside the gene matches. CDR3 length equals 14 residues. The V gene's germline CDR1 is SQVTM and CDR2 ANQGSEA. The CDR3 region is CSVVELAGYNEQFF. Written as DNA, the CDR3 is TGCAGCGTTGTAGAGTTAGCGGGATACAATGAGCAGTTCTTC.